A selection of T cell receptor beta chains follows, all from one sample in a study of blood T cell repertoires in COVID-19. Clones were read by immunoSEQ multiplex PCR, and TCRdb kept only the in-frame ones, dropping some. The sample includes roughly 310,000 clones, roughly 90% of them seen just once. Material for sequencing was peripheral blood. The origin of the receptors is a woman aged 25-40 years with COVID-19, enrolled during active disease. CDR3s include the opening cysteine and the closing phenylalanine or tryptophan. A D gene is named only where the DNA matches it firmly. A clone size is listed for some rows: how often the clone was seen (once, few, many), or a class if it is expanded.

>.|TRBV5-1|TRBJ1-2|.
TGCGCCAGCAGCTCCGTGCCACCCGGGACAACGTCCGATGGCTACACCTTC
CASSSVPPGTTSDGYTF
>TRBD1|TRBV25-1|TRBJ2-7|.
TGTGCCAGCAGTGTGACAGGGGGCATCGACGAGCAGTACTTC
CASSVTGGIDEQYF
>TRBD1|TRBV29-1|TRBJ2-5|.
TGCAGCGTTGAAGATCTTGGTCGGACAGGGGGCTGGGATCCGATAGAGACCCAGTACTTC
CSVEDLGRTGGWDPIETQYF
>.|TRBV4-1|TRBJ2-1|.
TGCGCCAGCAGCCAGGGGACAGCGGGAGATCCTAACAATGAGCAGTTCTTC
CASSQGTAGDPNNEQFF
>.|TRBV5-8|TRBJ2-5|.
TGTGCCAGCAGCTTCCTACAGGGTGGGGGAGAGACCCAGTACTTC
CASSFLQGGGETQYF
>TRBD1|TRBV5-1|TRBJ2-7|.
TGCGCCAGCAGCCCGACAGGGGACGAGCAGTACTTC
CASSPTGDEQYF
>.|TRBV11-3|TRBJ1-2|.
TGTGCCAGCAGCTTAGACCCGGGCAGGGTAGGTTGCTACACCTTC
CASSLDPGRVGCYTF
>.|TRBV9|TRBJ1-1|few
TGTGCCAGCAGCCCCTCCGGGGGAGGAGGCACTGAAGCTTTCTTT
CASSPSGGGGTEAFF
>TRBD1|TRBV7-9|TRBJ1-1|few
TGTGCCAGCAGCTCACAGGGGGACACTGAAGCTTTCTTT
CASSSQGDTEAFF
>.|TRBV4-1|TRBJ2-1|.
TGCGCCAGCAGCCAAGATCAACTAGCAGGTTGGAATGAGCAGTTCTTC
CASSQDQLAGWNEQFF
>TRBD1|TRBV15|TRBJ1-3|.
TGTGCCACCAGACGGGACAGGAGCTCTGGAAACACCATATATTTT
CATRRDRSSGNTIYF
>.|TRBV7-9|TRBJ2-1|.
TGTGCCAGCAGCAAACAAAATAGCTGGCCTGATGAGCAGTTCTTC
CASSKQNSWPDEQFF
>.|TRBV28|TRBJ1-1|.
TGTGCCAGCAGTTTATTAAGGGGCCGGAACACTGAAGCTTTCTTT
CASSLLRGRNTEAFF
>.|TRBV29-1|TRBJ1-5|.
TGCAGCGCGACGGAAGGGGGCAATCAGCCCCAGCATTTT
CSATEGGNQPQHF
>.|TRBV24-1|TRBJ2-1|.
TGTGCCACCAGTGATTCGAGGACTGGGAACAATGAGCAGTTCTTC
CATSDSRTGNNEQFF
>.|TRBV9|TRBJ1-2|.
TGTGCCAGCAGCGCTGGGCTAGGGGATGGCTACACCTTC
CASSAGLGDGYTF
>.|TRBV2|TRBJ1-5|.
TGTGCCAGCACGGGGGGGGGAGTCAATCAGCCCCAGCATTTT
CASTGGGVNQPQHF
>.|TRBV6-5|TRBJ1-6|.
TGTGCCAGCAAGGAGGGGCAAAATTCACCCCTCCACTTT
CASKEGQNSPLHF
>TRBD1|TRBV6-5|TRBJ1-4|.
TGTGCCAGCAAAATGGGACAGAATAATGAAAAACTGTTTTTT
CASKMGQNNEKLFF
>TRBD2|TRBV18|TRBJ2-2|.
TGTGCCAGCTCACCTTCTCCGGGACTAGCAGTTGGGGAGCTGTTTTTT
CASSPSPGLAVGELFF
>TRBD1|TRBV7-9|TRBJ2-7|.
TGTGCCAGCAGCTCCAGTCCCGGGACAGGGGGCGAAGAGCAGTACTTC
CASSSSPGTGGEEQYF
>TRBD1|TRBV19|TRBJ2-1|.
TGTGCCAGTAGTACCCGAACGGGACAGGGGCACAATGAGCAGTTCTTC
CASSTRTGQGHNEQFF
>.|TRBV7-6|TRBJ1-5|.
TGTGCCAGCAGCCCCTGGACACGGATAGGGGATCAGCCCCAGCATTTT
CASSPWTRIGDQPQHF
>.|TRBV7-9|TRBJ1-2|once
TGTGCCAGCAGCACCCGGCAATTCGGGAGGGGCTACACCTTC
CASSTRQFGRGYTF
>.|TRBV28|TRBJ2-7|.
TGTGCCAGCAGTAACAGGAATACCTACGAGCAGTACTTC
CASSNRNTYEQYF
>.|TRBV7-9|TRBJ2-2|.
TGTGCCAGCAGTTCCAGTTCTCAGGGCTTCTGGTCCGGGGAGCTGTTTTTT
CASSSSSQGFWSGELFF
>.|TRBV30|TRBJ2-7|.
TGTGCCTGGAGTGCTCAGTTCGAGCAGTACTTC
CAWSAQFEQYF
>.|TRBV4-1|TRBJ2-5|few
TGCGCCAGCAGCCAATCAGGGGTCCACCTTTACCAAGAGACCCAGTACTTC
CASSQSGVHLYQETQYF
>.|TRBV19|TRBJ2-5|.
TGTGCCAGTGGCGGTGTCGAGACCCAGTACTTC
CASGGVETQYF
>TRBD1|TRBV6-7|TRBJ2-7|.
TGTGCCAGCCCGGGACAGAGGTACGAGCAGTACTTC
CASPGQRYEQYF
>.|TRBV7-8|TRBJ2-1|.
TGTGCCAGCAGCTCCAGGCGGGATGAGCAGTTCTTC
CASSSRRDEQFF
>.|TRBV30|TRBJ1-2|once
TGTGCCTGGAGTGTATCCGGGTTTTATGGCTACACCTTC
CAWSVSGFYGYTF
>.|TRBV6-1|TRBJ1-1|.
TGTGCCAGCAGTGAAAGGAGATCGAACACTGAAGCTTTCTTT
CASSERRSNTEAFF
>TRBD1|TRBV12-3/TRBV12-4|TRBJ1-1|once
TGTGCCAGCAGTTTTACAGGGGGGCAAGCTTTCTTT
CASSFTGGQAFF
>.|TRBV10-2|TRBJ1-5|few
TGCGCCAGCAGTGAGTCAAGGAAAGGAGGCAATCAGCCCCAGCATTTT
CASSESRKGGNQPQHF
>TRBD1|TRBV28|TRBJ1-4|.
TGTGCCAGCAGTAGCGACTTAGGGAAGGGGACAGGGGGTTATGAAAAACTGTTTTTT
CASSSDLGKGTGGYEKLFF
>.|TRBV6-5|TRBJ1-1|.
TGTGCCACCGAGGGCTCCCTGAACACTGAAGCTTTCTTT
CATEGSLNTEAFF
>.|TRBV7-9|TRBJ2-5|.
TGTGCCAGCAGCTTAGAGCGAGAGACCCAGTACTTC
CASSLERETQYF
>.|TRBV25-1|TRBJ1-4|.
TGTGCCAGCAGTGAATTGGCTCCGGAAAAACTGTTTTTT
CASSELAPEKLFF
>TRBD1|TRBV5-1|TRBJ2-3|.
TGCGCCAGCAGCTTAGGGGGCCAGAGAGGAGATACGCAGTATTTT
CASSLGGQRGDTQYF
>TRBD2|TRBV19|TRBJ2-3|.
TGTGCCAGTAAGAAGCGGGAGGGGGGTACGCAGTATTTT
CASKKREGGTQYF
>.|TRBV20-1|TRBJ2-5|.
TGCAGTCCAAGGGAGCGGCAGACCCAGTACTTC
CSPRERQTQYF
>TRBD1|TRBV7-9|TRBJ1-1|.
TGTGCCAGCAGCTTAGAAGGGACAGGGAGGACTGAAGCTTTCTTT
CASSLEGTGRTEAFF
>.|TRBV21-1|TRBJ1-1|once
TGTGCCAGCCAACCCGACAGGGGGCGAAACACTGAAGCTTTCTTT
CASQPDRGRNTEAFF
>TRBD2|TRBV13|TRBJ2-1|.
TGTGCCAGCAGCTTAAGTACTAGCGGGAGGATTAGTGAGCAGTTCTTC
CASSLSTSGRISEQFF
>.|TRBV6-5|TRBJ1-5|once
TGTGCCAGCAGTTACTCTAAAAACAATCAGCCCCAGCATTTT
CASSYSKNNQPQHF
>.|TRBV7-2|TRBJ1-3|.
TGTGCCAGCAGCTCCCACTCTGGAAACACCATATATTTT
CASSSHSGNTIYF
>.|TRBV30|TRBJ2-2|.
TGTGCCTGGACAGGGTACACCGGGGAGCTGTTTTTT
CAWTGYTGELFF
>TRBD1|TRBV7-9|TRBJ2-7|.
TGTGCCAGCAGTCACTCCGGGACAGGGGCCTACGAGCAGTACTTC
CASSHSGTGAYEQYF
>.|TRBV19|TRBJ1-4|once
TGTGCCACCTCAGGGGACGGCCCGACTAATGAAAAACTGTTTTTT
CATSGDGPTNEKLFF
>.|TRBV5-6|TRBJ1-1|.
TGTGCCAGCAGCGCAGTATCGGGGAGAGGTGAAGCTTTCTTT
CASSAVSGRGEAFF
>TRBD1|TRBV30|TRBJ1-2|.
TGTGCCTGGAGTGTGGGACAGGGAGGGGGCTACACCTTC
CAWSVGQGGGYTF
>.|TRBV3-1/TRBV3-2|TRBJ2-1|.
TGTGCCAGCAGCCAAAATACCTACAATGAGCAGTTCTTC
CASSQNTYNEQFF